This TCR beta chain was sequenced for a study of blood T cell repertoires in COVID-19. Study-wide context: Sources were T cells, B-cell-depleted T cells, or PBMCs; the material itself was cDNA or gDNA.

This CDR3 is 15 amino acids long. V shed 7 bases and J 3 bases; nucleotides not matched to a gene: 8. Germline V lookup: CDR1 SGHTS, CDR2 YDEGEE. In the authors' methods: Reference gene primer amplification in the assay estimated nucleated cell counts. The repertoire was sequenced with immunoSEQ multiplex PCR; TCRdb's copy has only in-frame clones and lacks some. V and J calls and clone size are copied from that table; D and trimming were computed from the DNA. This sample has hundreds of thousands of clones, with 85% to 90% found just once. The chain employs TRBV5-8 and TRBJ1-3; 9 nucleotides match TRBD1. Sequences were obtained from peripheral blood. This TCR was recovered from a man aged 50 to 60 with acute or convalescent COVID-19. CDR3 sequence reads: CASGRTGAFGNTIYF. DNA of the CDR3: TGTGCCAGCGGGAGGACAGGGGCGTTTGGAAACACCATATATTTT.